The 20 T cell receptor beta chains listed next were all sequenced from one sample in a study of tumour-infiltrating T cells in Burkitt lymphoma. Clones were sequenced by immunoSEQ multiplex PCR, and TCRdb holds only the in-frame ones, with some missing. Among over a thousand clones listed, about a third were seen once. The sequencing input was tumor tissue. These receptors all stem from a human donor with Burkitt lymphoma.

The chain is built from TRBV10-2 and TRBJ2-5; no clear D. The V and J ends lost 6 bases and 2 bases respectively, with 10 bases between them. CDR1 and CDR2 from the germline V gene are WSHSY and SAAADI. The CDR3 sequence is 13 residues long. The CDR3 DNA follows: TGCGCCAGCAGCTTTGGCCCTCAAGAGACCCAGTACTTC. Its translation: CASSFGPQETQYF.

This sequence joins TRBV10-1 and TRBJ2-1; D call uncertain. The germline V and J ends were trimmed by 3 bases and 9 bases, with 6 bases remaining between them. Germline-derived CDR1 and CDR2 are WNHNN and SYGVQD (reference sequence). The length of the CDR3 is 11 residues. The CDR3 here is CASSDNSEQFF. The CDR3 DNA sequence: TGCGCCAGCAGTGATAACTCTGAGCAGTTCTTC.

The sample holds a few counts of this clone. V usage is TRBV6-4 and J usage is TRBJ2-2; D is perhaps TRBD2 (6 bases). V lost 0 bases, J lost 5 bases, and 16 bases lay in between. Per germline, CDR1 MRHNA and CDR2 SNTAGT. The length of the CDR3 is 17 residues. The CDR3 nucleotides are TGTGCCAGCAGTGACTCGTCGATAGCGGCAGTAACCGGGGAGCTGTTTTTT. Translation gives CASSDSSIAAVTGELFF.

The CDR3 nucleotides are TGTGCCAGCAGCTTTGCGAGTGAGCAGTTCTTC. It encodes CASSFASEQFF. The chain joins TRBV11-2 to TRBJ2-1; no firm D call. This CDR3 comprises 11 residues. Germline V lookup: CDR1 SGHAT, CDR2 FQNNGV. V lost 3 bases and J lost 9, with 6 bases in between.

Only one count was recorded for this clone. The V and J genes are TRBV12-5 and TRBJ2-3; D is unclear. Trimming cost V 7 bases and J 5 bases, with 13 bases left between them. The CDR3 has 13 residues. Germline lookup yields CDR1 LGHNT and CDR2 FRNRAP. The CDR3 spells CASAPPTLDTQYF. The DNA of the CDR3 is TGTGCTAGTGCCCCCCCAACCCTAGATACGCAGTATTTT.

In this sample, this clone turned up once. J is TRBJ2-1 and V is TRBV9, with D perhaps TRBD2 (5 bases). From germline, CDR1 is SGDLS and CDR2 YYNGEE. Trimming took 0 bases from V and 4 from J, leaving 11 bases between them. The CDR3 runs 15 residues. DNA of the CDR3: TGTGCCAGCAGCGTAGAGGGCGGGTATTACAATGAGCAGTTCTTC. Translating gives CASSVEGGYYNEQFF.

V gene TRBV13 combines with J gene TRBJ2-3; D ambiguous. Deletions cut 1 base from V and 0 bases from J, with 2 bases between. Germline assignment: CDR1 PRHDT and CDR2 FYEKMQ (reference sequence). The CDR3 totals 13 residues. The chain's CDR3 is CASSLASTDTQYF. The CDR3 coding sequence is TGTGCCAGCAGCTTAGCTAGCACAGATACGCAGTATTTT.

This sequence joins TRBV9 and TRBJ2-2; possible D gene TRBD2, 5 bases. V lost 4 bases to trimming and J lost 0 bases, with 16 bases between them. Germline CDR1 and CDR2: SGDLS and YYNGEE. This CDR3 has 17 residues. This CDR3 reads CASSLSTRAANTGELFF. CDR3 sequence (DNA): TGTGCCAGCAGCTTATCTACTAGGGCTGCGAACACCGGGGAGCTGTTTTTT. Drawing the rest from reference TRBV9 and TRBJ2-2, the complete variable domain is DSGVTQTPKHLITATGQRVTLRCSPRSGDLSVYWYQQSLDQGLQFLIQYYNGEERAKGNILERFSAQQFPDLHSELNLSSLELGDSALYFCASSLSTRAANTGELFFGEGSRLTVL.

The chain links TRBV29-1 to TRBJ2-7; D is possibly TRBD2 (5 bases). This CDR3 comprises 11 residues. The germline V and J ends were trimmed by 2 bases and 3 bases, with 5 bases remaining between them. Germline CDR1 is SQVTM and CDR2 is ANQGSEA. CDR3 bases: TGCAGCGTTGAACGGGACTACGAGCAGTACTTC. It codes for CSVERDYEQYF.

The rearrangement uses TRBV19 and TRBJ1-2; TRBD1 matches 9 bases. Germline V gives CDR1 LNHDA, CDR2 SQIVND (reference sequence). CDR3 length equals 15 residues. J was trimmed by 6 bases and V by 5 bases; bases with no gene match: 10. The CDR3 loop reads CASSLRDRDLDGYTF. The CDR3 coding sequence is TGTGCCAGTAGTCTCCGGGACAGGGATTTGGATGGCTACACCTTC. The full variable domain, with the rest looked up from reference TRBV19 and TRBJ1-2, is DGGITQSPKYLFRKEGQNVTLSCEQNLNHDAMYWYRQDPGQGLRLIYYSQIVNDFQKGDIAEGYSVSREKKESFPLTVTSAQKNPTAFYLCASSLRDRDLDGYTFGSGTRLTVV.

The chain recombines TRBV29-1 with TRBJ2-4; unclear D gene. The CDR3 is made up of 15 amino acids. The germline V and J ends were trimmed by 5 bases and 0 bases, with 14 bases remaining between them. Germline V gene sequence: CDR1 SQVTM, CDR2 ANQGSEA. The DNA for the CDR3 is TGCAGCGTTATTATGGGGTTGTTAGCCAAAAACATTCAGTACTTC. Its protein is CSVIMGLLAKNIQYF.

For this clone: Other DNA sequences from this sample encode an identical CDR3 as well. The chain employs TRBV4-3 and TRBJ2-2; D is unresolved. Per the germline V gene, CDR1 is LGHNA and CDR2 is YSLEER. CDR3 length: 13 residues. Trimming removed 1 base from V and 4 bases from J, with 4 bases in between. The CDR3 sequence is CASSQGGTGELFF. The CDR3 DNA reads TGCGCCAGCAGCCAAGGAGGCACCGGGGAGCTGTTTTTT.

The genes are TRBV4-2 and TRBJ2-1, with 10 bases that match TRBD2. V was pared by 3 bases and J by 2 bases, with 7 bases of the junction left unmatched. Germline V gene lookup returns CDR1 LGHNA and CDR2 YNFKEQ. The length of the CDR3 is 17 residues. CDR3 sequence: CASSHFLAGEAYNEQFF. CDR3 coding DNA: TGTGCCAGCAGCCATTTCCTAGCGGGAGAAGCCTACAATGAGCAGTTCTTC.

The J gene is TRBJ1-1, the V gene TRBV4-3; a possible D gene is TRBD1 (5 bases). The CDR3 runs to 11 residues. Trimming removed 5 bases at V and 5 bases at J, with 6 bases between. The germline V gene has CDR1 LGHNA and CDR2 YSLEER. The chain's CDR3 is CASSGGTEAFF. For the CDR3, the DNA is TGCGCCAGCAGCGGGGGGACTGAAGCTTTCTTT.

This chain joins TRBV11-2 and TRBJ2-5; D may be TRBD2 (6 bases). V was cut by 0 bases and J by 5 bases, with 19 bases left in between. The CDR3 has 17 amino acids. Germline V lookup: CDR1 SGHAT, CDR2 FQNNGV. CDR3 sequence: CASSLDGFGEAMETQYF. CDR3 DNA: TGTGCCAGCAGCTTAGATGGTTTTGGGGAGGCTATGGAGACCCAGTACTTC.

This clone was seen a single time. The sample holds other DNA sequences that translate to the same CDR3. The chain links TRBV5-6 to TRBJ2-5, with D maybe TRBD2 (6 bases). This CDR3 has 14 amino acids. CDR1 is SGHDT, CDR2 YYEEEE, per germline. Trimming stripped 7 bases from V and 5 bases from J, with 18 bases between. CDR3 nucleotides: TGTGCCAGCGGGGACTGGGGGTTCAGCGAGACCCAGTACTTC. Amino acid sequence: CASGDWGFSETQYF. The full variable domain, completed using reference TRBV5-6 and TRBJ2-5, is DAGVTQSPTHLIKTRGQQVTLRCSPKSGHDTVSWYQQALGQGPQFIFQYYEEEERQRGNFPDRFSGHQFPNYSSELNVNALLLGDSALYLCASGDWGFSETQYFGPGTRLLVL.

This clone turned up a few times. The chain uses TRBV7-6 and TRBJ1-1, with D uncertain. This CDR3 spans 11 amino acids. From germline, CDR1 is SGHVS and CDR2 FNYEAQ. Between the trimmed V and J ends, which lost 5 bases and 1 base, there was a span of 2 bases. CDR3 DNA sequence: TGTGCCAGCAGCGAGAACACTGAAGCTTTCTTT. Protein sequence: CASSENTEAFF.

The CDR3: CASSQDLGTSSYEQYF. The CDR3 coding sequence is TGCGCCAGCAGCCAAGATTTGGGGACTAGTTCCTACGAGCAGTACTTC. This chain joins TRBV4-3 and TRBJ2-7, with TRBD2 matching over 8 bases. CDR3 length equals 16 residues. V trimming: 0 bases; J trimming: 1 base; junction bases outside the gene matches: 5. Germline-derived CDR1 and CDR2 are LGHNA and YSLEER.

The J gene is TRBJ2-5, the V gene TRBV2; no firm D call. Germline CDR1 reads SNHLY; CDR2 reads FYNNEI. This CDR3 has 14 amino acids. Trimming removed 4 bases from V and 2 bases from J, with 11 bases in between. The CDR3 region is CASSAPKMQETQYF. DNA for the CDR3: TGTGCCAGCAGTGCGCCGAAGATGCAAGAGACCCAGTACTTC.

The chain combines TRBV6-1 with TRBJ2-7; the match to TRBD1 covers 8 bases. The CDR3 is 14 residues long. CDR1 MNHNS and CDR2 SASEGT come from the germline V gene. With V trimmed by 4 bases and J by 2 bases, 4 bases remained unmatched. The CDR3 reads CASSAGGATYEQYF. CDR3 DNA sequence: TGTGCCAGCAGTGCAGGGGGCGCGACCTACGAGCAGTACTTC.